This entry concerns a single T cell receptor (beta chain). Its cognate antigen is unknown. Germline CDR1 SQVTM, CDR2 ANQGSEA. The CDR3 runs to 13 residues. Trimming removed 5 bases at V and 2 bases at J, with 11 bases between. Both 60 Vbeta primers and 13 Jbeta primers went into the PCR. Produced via immunoSEQ multiplex PCR; TCRdb's table is partial and in-frame only. This sample carries 150,000 or so clones, 70% to 80% of them seen once, and the ten largest clones take approximately 8%. The data originate from a study of cytomegalovirus exposure and HLA in healthy donors. Notes on the study in general: Equally common other TCR beta chains were less clonally expanded than HLA-associated ones, a later analysis found. Later analysis demonstrated an association between a missense DCLRE1C variant and TCR beta V- and J-gene trimming. Analysis performed later found more than 15,000 TCR beta sequences associated with HLA alleles at 0.05 false discovery rate.

The sample taken for sequencing was PBMCs. This clonotype originated in a man between 25 and 39 years old in good health and CMV-seropositive. V usage is TRBV29-1 and J usage is TRBJ2-3; D perhaps matches TRBD1 (6 bases). This chain's CDR3 is CSVTGTNTDTQYF. CDR3 coding DNA: TGCAGCGTTACAGGGACCAACACAGATACGCAGTATTTT.